This T cell receptor beta chain was sequenced in a study of blood T cell repertoires in COVID-19. The length of the CDR3 is 17 residues. The J segment lost 1 base and the V segment lost 7 bases, leaving 10 bases of the junction unmatched. Germline assignment: CDR1 SNHLY and CDR2 FYNNEI. Methods used by the authors: Amplifying reference gene primers gave estimates of nucleated cell counts. Assay: immunoSEQ multiplex PCR; the TCRdb copy retains only in-frame clones and omits some. That table gives V, J and clone size, and the DNA gave D and trimming. The table lists some 400,000 clones, around 84% of them singletons, with over 2.5% in the top ten.

The chain recombines TRBV2 with TRBJ2-7; 13 bases match TRBD2. Specimen: peripheral blood. The origin of this receptor is a human donor in a cohort sampled during active COVID-19. CDR3 sequence reads: CASTRTSGRLPSYEQYF. CDR3 nucleotide sequence: TGTGCCAGCACCCGGACTAGCGGGAGACTACCGTCCTACGAGCAGTACTTC.